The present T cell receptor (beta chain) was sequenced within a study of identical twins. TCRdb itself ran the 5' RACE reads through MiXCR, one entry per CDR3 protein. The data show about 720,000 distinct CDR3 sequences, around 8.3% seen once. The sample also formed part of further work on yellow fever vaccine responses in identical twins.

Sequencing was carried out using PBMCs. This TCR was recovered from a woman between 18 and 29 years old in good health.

Here the CDR3 reads CATSDGGSANTGELFF. The CDR3 nucleotides are TGTGCCACCAGCGACGGCGGGAGCGCGAACACCGGGGAGCTGTTTTTT. This rearrangement joins TRBV24-1 to TRBJ2-2; 7 bases agree with TRBD2. CDR1 is KGHDR, CDR2 SFDVKD, per germline. After removal of 7 bases from V and 0 bases from J, the junction contained 7 bases not matched to a gene. The CDR3 is made up of 16 amino acids.